Shown below are 10 T cell receptor beta chains from a single sample sequenced in a study of blood T cells in healthy people across ages. Next came a second PCR, run for about 7 to 12 cycles, which used a sample-barcoded 5' primer along with a J-beta primer mix. TCRdb itself ran the 5' RACE reads through MiXCR, one entry per CDR3 protein. This table holds some 1.5 million distinct CDR3 sequences, about 45% found once. Sequenced: blood. The receptors were sampled from a woman aged 18-29 years in good health.

This clonotype was seen only a few times. The V gene is TRBV4-3, the J gene TRBJ1-2; 8 bases are a match to TRBD1. The CDR3 runs 14 residues. Trimming removed 2 bases from V and 4 bases from J; junction bases left unmatched: 3. The germline V gene encodes CDR1 LGHNA and CDR2 YSLEER. The chain's CDR3 is CASSQMGQVYGYTF. For the CDR3, the DNA is TGCGCCAGCAGCCAAATGGGACAGGTCTATGGCTACACCTTC.

The chain joins TRBV4-1 to TRBJ1-2; D is undetermined. The germline gives CDR1 MGHRA, CDR2 YSYEKL. The CDR3 has 13 amino acids. V was shortened by 0 bases and J by 5 bases, with 7 bases between the two germline ends. CDR3 coding DNA: TGCGCCAGCAGCCAAGAAACCTATTATGGCTACACCTTC. Protein sequence: CASSQETYYGYTF.

This clonotype was counted between two and nine times. The chain links TRBV6-5 to TRBJ2-3; D ambiguous. The V gene lost 0 bases and the J gene lost 7 bases, with 8 bases spanning the gap. This CDR3 spans 13 amino acids. Germline CDR1 is MNHEY and CDR2 is SVGAGI. The DNA for the CDR3 is TGTGCCAGCAGTTACTCGAGCTGGCATACGCAGTATTTT. Its protein is CASSYSSWHTQYF.

In nucleotides, the CDR3 is TGTGCCAGCAGGGTGGGCGGGGATTACAATGAGCAGTTCTTC. Translated, it gives CASRVGGDYNEQFF. J is TRBJ2-1 and V is TRBV25-1, with D maybe TRBD2 (6 bases). Germline V gene sequence: CDR1 MGHDK, CDR2 SYGVNS. The CDR3 runs 14 residues. V lost 6 bases and J lost 4, with 13 bases in between.

This clonotype was counted a few times. This chain joins TRBV3-1 and TRBJ2-7, with D possibly being TRBD1 or TRBD2 (5 bases each). Germline CDR1 LGHDT, CDR2 YNNKEL (reference sequence). CDR3 length: 15 residues. V was trimmed by 0 bases and J by 7 bases, leaving 16 bases between them. CDR3: CASSQEGLWGNEQYF. The CDR3 DNA sequence: TGTGCCAGCAGCCAAGAAGGGCTGTGGGGGAATGAGCAGTACTTC.

The rearrangement joins TRBV5-4 to TRBJ2-1, with 12 bases matching TRBD1. Germline V gene lookup returns CDR1 SGHNT and CDR2 YYREEE (reference sequence). This CDR3 contains 15 residues. Trimming cost V 4 bases and J 8 bases; bases outside gene matches: 7. The CDR3 region is CASSLGTGGMDEQFF. The DNA for the CDR3 is TGTGCCAGCAGCCTCGGGACAGGGGGCATGGATGAGCAGTTCTTC.

The genes are TRBV7-2 and TRBJ2-1; 8 bases are shared with TRBD2. Germline lookup yields CDR1 SGHTA and CDR2 FQGNSA. The CDR3 spans 14 residues. After removal of 5 bases from V and 6 bases from J, the junction contained 6 bases not matched to a gene. CDR3 in amino acids: CASSPAGVSNEQFF. CDR3 coding DNA: TGTGCCAGCAGCCCAGCGGGAGTGAGCAATGAGCAGTTCTTC.

This chain links TRBV6-5 with TRBJ1-1; possible D gene TRBD1, 5 bases. Trimming took off 0 bases at V and 1 base at J, with 12 bases between the two ends. This CDR3 is built from 16 residues. Germline CDR1 and CDR2: MNHEY and SVGAGI. The CDR3 is CASSYSGPEQNTEAFF. As DNA, the CDR3 is TGTGCCAGCAGTTACTCGGGACCGGAACAGAACACTGAAGCTTTCTTT.

V is TRBV6-5 and J is TRBJ2-7; TRBD2 aligns across 8 bases. The DNA matches TRBJ2-5 better at its end, which makes the J call doubtful. CDR1 is MNHEY and CDR2 is SVGAGI in the germline V gene. CDR3 length: 15 residues. The chain's CDR3 is CASSYGGGRVETQYF. As DNA, the CDR3 is TGTGCCAGCAGTTACGGCGGGGGGAGGGTAGAGACCCAGTACTTC.

The chain has TRBV7-9 and TRBJ1-2; 8 nucleotides match TRBD1. Germline CDR1 is SEHNR and CDR2 is FQNEAQ (reference sequence). With V trimmed by 6 bases and J by 8 bases, 20 bases remained unmatched. This CDR3 region has 17 residues. CDR3 nucleotides: TGTGCCAGCAGTCCATTACCGGGACAGGCCCTTTACAACGGCTACACCTTC. This sequence encodes CASSPLPGQALYNGYTF. Supplemented by reference TRBV7-9 and TRBJ1-2, the full variable domain reads DTGVSQNPRHKITKRGQNVTFRCDPISEHNRLYWYRQTLGQGPEFLTYFQNEAQLEKSRLLSDRFSAERPKGSFSTLEIQRTEQGDSAMYLCASSPLPGQALYNGYTFGSGTRLTVV.